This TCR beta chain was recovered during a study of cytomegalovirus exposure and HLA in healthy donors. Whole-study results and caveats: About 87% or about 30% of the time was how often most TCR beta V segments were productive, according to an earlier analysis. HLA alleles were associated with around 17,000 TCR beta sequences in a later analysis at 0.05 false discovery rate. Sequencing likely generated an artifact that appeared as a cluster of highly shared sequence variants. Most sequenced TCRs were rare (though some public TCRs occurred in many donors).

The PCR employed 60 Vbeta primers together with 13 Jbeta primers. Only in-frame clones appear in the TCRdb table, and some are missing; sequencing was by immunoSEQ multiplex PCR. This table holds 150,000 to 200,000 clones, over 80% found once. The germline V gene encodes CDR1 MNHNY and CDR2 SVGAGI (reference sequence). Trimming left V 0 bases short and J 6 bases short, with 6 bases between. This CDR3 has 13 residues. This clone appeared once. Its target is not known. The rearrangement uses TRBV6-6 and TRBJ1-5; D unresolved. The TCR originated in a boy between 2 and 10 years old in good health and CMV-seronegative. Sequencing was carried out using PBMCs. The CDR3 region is CASSYSISQPQHF. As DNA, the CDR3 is TGTGCCAGCAGTTACTCGATTAGTCAGCCCCAGCATTTT.